The TCR beta chain described here comes from a study of pediatric ulcerative colitis. The data were produced by immunoSEQ multiplex PCR, yet TCRdb's version contains in-frame clones alone and is incomplete. Found here are some 11,000 clones, about four fifths of them singletons; the top ten hold about 3.6%. The study, taken as a whole, reports: Blood samples from a couple of patients yielded substantially fewer templates and were excluded from blood-rectal overlap analysis. Blood-rectal clonal overlap within each person was significantly higher in ulcerative colitis patients than controls. Total lymphocyte DNA, not sorted subsets, was the template.

Worth noting for this clone: No antigen is known for it.

Rectal tissue came from one to two pinch biopsies taken at colonoscopy. V lost 8 bases to trimming and J lost 2 bases; unmatched junction nucleotides: 11. Germline CDR1 MGHRA, CDR2 YSYEKL. This CDR3 is built from 15 residues. The chain links TRBV4-1 to TRBJ2-7; 8 nucleotides line up with TRBD2. Material: gut tissue. This clonotype was sampled from a girl aged 10 to 17 who was a control in a study of pediatric ulcerative colitis. Here the CDR3 reads CASSVGSGIPYEQYF. In DNA, the CDR3 is TGCGCCAGCTCGGTAGGTAGCGGGATTCCCTACGAGCAGTACTTC.